The clone carrying this TCR beta chain occurred a few times. MiXCR was run by TCRdb on the 5' RACE reads, yielding one entry per CDR3 protein. Among around 250,000 distinct CDR3 sequences listed, 15% to 20% were seen once. This sample was taken from a study of T-cell memory formation after mild COVID-19. The CDR3 contains 14 residues. Specimen: PBMCs or a T cell subset sorted from them (not recorded which). The chain links TRBV21-1 to TRBJ2-7. TRBV21-1 is a pseudogene segment. This TCR derives from a man aged 18 to 30 who had mild COVID-19 (a few samples of this study predate the infection). Cell type and time point are not known. This chain's CDR3 is CASSKTGGTYEQYF. The DNA for the CDR3 is TGTGCCAGCAGCAAAACCGGCGGAACCTACGAGCAGTACTTC.